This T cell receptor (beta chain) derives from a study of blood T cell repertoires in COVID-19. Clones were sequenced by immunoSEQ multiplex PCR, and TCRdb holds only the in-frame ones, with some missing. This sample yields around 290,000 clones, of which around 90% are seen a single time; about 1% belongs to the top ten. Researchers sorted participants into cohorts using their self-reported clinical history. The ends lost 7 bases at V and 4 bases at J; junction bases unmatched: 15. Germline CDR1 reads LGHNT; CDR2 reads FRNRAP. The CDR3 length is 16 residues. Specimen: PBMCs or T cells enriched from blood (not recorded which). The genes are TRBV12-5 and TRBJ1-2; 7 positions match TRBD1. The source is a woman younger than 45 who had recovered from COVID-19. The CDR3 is CASVQSRGDAIYGYTF. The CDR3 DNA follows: TGTGCTAGTGTACAGAGCAGGGGGGATGCCATCTATGGCTACACCTTC.